This is a list of T cell receptor beta chains from one sample in a study of T cell repertoires in cytomegalovirus infection. These receptors have no identified antigens. MiXCR was run by TCRdb on the reads, yielding one entry per CDR3 protein. The sample shows approximately 600,000 distinct CDR3 sequences, 35% to 50% of them seen only once. The sequencing used cultured PBMCs, collected from culture after CMV antigen stimulation. Source of these receptors: a human donor in good health (CMV status not recorded). Some clones in this sample may be carry-over from other donors' samples. Each CDR3 is given with its conserved first and last residue. Fields, in order: D gene, J gene, V gene, clone size, CDR3 protein, CDR3 DNA. A D gene is named only where the DNA matches it firmly. Size is stated for part of the rows, as once, few or many counts, or as a class when the clone is expanded.

TRBD1	TRBJ1-5	TRBV20-1	once	CSAGTGGDNQPQHF	TGCAGTGCCGGGACAGGGGGTGACAATCAGCCCCAGCATTTT
TRBD1	TRBJ2-3	TRBV6-1	-	CASRVTGGTDTQYF	TGTGCCAGCAGGGTGACAGGGGGCACAGATACGCAGTATTTT
-	TRBJ2-1	TRBV4-2	-	CASSQTAGHPHEQFF	TGTGCCAGCAGCCAAACCGCGGGCCACCCCCATGAGCAGTTCTTC
-	TRBJ2-5	TRBV7-2	few	CASSLELEETQYF	TGTGCCAGCAGCTTAGAGTTAGAAGAGACCCAGTACTTC
-	TRBJ2-5	TRBV7-9	-	CASRGLPRPGETQYF	TGTGCCAGCAGGGGACTCCCTCGGCCAGGGGAGACCCAGTACTTC
-	TRBJ1-2	TRBV19	-	CASSIAERLGGYTF	TGTGCCAGTAGTATAGCGGAGAGGCTGGGTGGCTACACCTTC
TRBD2	TRBJ2-1	TRBV29-1	-	CSVEWIGGAGGAFNPFF	TGCAGCGTTGAATGGATCGGGGGGGCGGGGGGGGCCTTCAACCCGTTCTTC
TRBD2	TRBJ2-1	TRBV19	-	CASSIDGGLAGGRNEQFF	TGTGCCAGTAGTATAGACGGCGGACTAGCGGGGGGACGTAATGAGCAGTTCTTC
-	TRBJ2-1	TRBV14	-	CASSQVWVDEQFF	TGTGCCAGCAGCCAAGTTTGGGTCGATGAGCAGTTCTTC
-	TRBJ2-3	TRBV7-2	-	CASSLPITDTQYF	TGTGCCAGCAGCTTACCGATCACAGATACGCAGTATTTT
-	TRBJ2-1	TRBV19	once	CASSTEIGSSYKEQFF	TGTGCCAGTAGTACCGAAATCGGAAGTTCCTACAAGGAGCAGTTCTTC
-	TRBJ1-1	TRBV7-2	few	CASSRTAMNTEAFF	TGTGCCAGCAGCCGGACAGCCATGAACACTGAAGCTTTCTTT
-	TRBJ2-4	TRBV4-1	few	CASSQTGPAKNIQYF	TGCGCCAGCAGCCAAACAGGCCCGGCCAAAAACATTCAGTACTTC
-	TRBJ1-2	TRBV7-9	few	CASSPQRRTGYTF	TGTGCCAGCAGCCCCCAGAGGCGGACTGGCTACACCTTC
-	TRBJ2-4	TRBV4-1	-	CASSREPGRGVQYF	TGCGCCAGCAGCCGTGAGCCGGGACGAGGGGTTCAGTACTTC
-	TRBJ2-7	TRBV25-1	-	CASSDTGGEHYEQYF	TGTGCCAGCAGTGATACAGGGGGGGAACATTACGAGCAGTACTTC
TRBD2	TRBJ2-3	TRBV19	-	CASASSGRRPDTQYF	TGTGCCAGTGCGTCCAGCGGGAGGAGACCAGATACGCAGTATTTT
-	TRBJ2-7	TRBV7-6	few	CASSSQSGRSYEQYF	TGTGCCAGCAGCTCACAGTCGGGACGGTCCTACGAGCAGTACTTC
TRBD1	TRBJ1-4	TRBV7-9	-	CASSPGTDVRGKLFF	TGTGCCAGCAGCCCGGGGACAGACGTCCGGGGGAAACTGTTTTTT
-	TRBJ2-6	TRBV20-1	-	CSARNGRSGANVLTF	TGCAGTGCTAGAAACGGACGCTCTGGGGCCAACGTCCTGACTTTC
TRBD1	TRBJ1-6	TRBV7-9	few	CASSLQGGTSPLHF	TGTGCCAGCAGCCTACAGGGGGGTACTTCACCCCTCCACTTT
-	TRBJ1-2	TRBV18	-	CASSPGQTDVYGYTF	TGTGCCAGCTCACCAGGACAGACAGACGTATATGGCTACACCTTC
-	TRBJ2-5	TRBV5-1	-	CASSPGVSKTQYF	TGCGCCAGCAGCCCTGGGGTATCAAAGACCCAGTACTTC
-	TRBJ1-5	TRBV4-2	few	CASSHQVGTTNQPQHF	TGTGCCAGCAGCCATCAAGTGGGTACCACCAATCAGCCCCAGCATTTT
-	TRBJ1-1	TRBV19	-	CASSPRQANTEAFF	TGTGCCAGTAGTCCGCGACAGGCGAACACTGAAGCTTTCTTT
-	TRBJ1-2	TRBV9	-	CASSVAHYGYTF	TGTGCCAGCAGCGTAGCGCACTATGGCTACACCTTC
-	TRBJ1-6	TRBV7-2	few	CASSLTSRDSPLHF	TGTGCCAGCAGCTTAACTTCAAGGGATTCACCCCTCCACTTT
TRBD2	TRBJ2-1	TRBV28	-	CASSSVGGASQSSEQFF	TGTGCCAGCAGTTCAGTCGGGGGGGCCAGTCAATCGAGTGAGCAGTTCTTC